The rows below give T cell receptor beta chains drawn from one sample of a study of blood T cell repertoires in COVID-19. Produced via immunoSEQ multiplex PCR; TCRdb's table is partial and in-frame only. The sample contains around 150,000 clones, roughly four fifths of which appear only once. Sequenced sample: peripheral blood. The receptor set was obtained from a human donor in a cohort sampled during active COVID-19. Both conserved end residues are trimmed from each CDR3. Fields, in order: V gene, J gene, CDR3 protein.

TRBV7-6	TRBJ2-1	ASSRLPGGLENNEQF
TRBV7-8	TRBJ2-7	ASSLVLGGNSEQY
TRBV27	TRBJ2-5	ASSLNGGGAGKTQY
TRBV11-3	TRBJ2-3	ASSSGLAGGLFGDTQY
TRBV10-1	TRBJ1-1	ASSPSVSNTEAF
TRBV27	TRBJ2-1	ASTSNGADNEQF
TRBV28	TRBJ1-6	ASSFRDNPGPLH
TRBV29-1	TRBJ2-3	SVEARAGGADTQY
TRBV19	TRBJ1-5	ASIKRARGNQPQH
TRBV10-3	TRBJ2-1	AIRQNYNEQF
TRBV6-9	TRBJ1-2	ASSYGDSRSYGYT
TRBV6-1	TRBJ1-2	ASSESGTAGYQGYT
TRBV7-2	TRBJ2-2	ASSMAGQGYTGELF
TRBV7-2	TRBJ2-5	ASSQNGAGRGQETQY
TRBV11-2	TRBJ2-3	ASSPLAGRYTQY
TRBV29-1	TRBJ1-2	SVGRSVVTGDFNYGYT
TRBV7-3	TRBJ2-1	ASSLAHEQF
TRBV19	TRBJ2-3	ASSETSGFSTDTQY
TRBV2	TRBJ2-3	ASAEGQGPDTQY
TRBV7-8	TRBJ1-5	ASSPPGQGNQPQH
TRBV27	TRBJ1-1	ACRFRENTEAF
TRBV6-5	TRBJ2-7	ASSYSEGREQY
TRBV6-5	TRBJ1-1	ASIFSGTSYTEAF
TRBV28	TRBJ1-1	ASSQDRVSAF
TRBV19	TRBJ1-2	ASKHSLTGNWYGYT
TRBV7-2	TRBJ1-1	ASSPNGVRGREAF
TRBV4-1	TRBJ1-6	ASSQASRGTSPLH
TRBV6-5	TRBJ1-1	ASSYARQLNTEAF
TRBV27	TRBJ1-5	ASSLGTGNQPQH
TRBV28	TRBJ2-3	ASSAGTSGLTDTQY
TRBV6-2/TRBV6-3	TRBJ2-7	ASSYLGVGDEQY
TRBV6-1	TRBJ1-2	ASSERDRGLARYGYT
TRBV7-2	TRBJ1-1	ASSFTGIRTEAF
TRBV19	TRBJ1-1	ASSISPQGGTEAF
TRBV30	TRBJ1-5	AWGQVNGQPQH
TRBV25-1	TRBJ1-6	ASSEAGTGGGSPLH
TRBV29-1	TRBJ2-3	SVGTGTDTQY
TRBV19	TRBJ2-7	ASRPAGGREQY
TRBV2	TRBJ2-5	ASRLSGQMYGETQY
TRBV27	TRBJ2-7	ASTIGGGALEQY
TRBV19	TRBJ1-1	ASSSRTEMNTEAF
TRBV7-2	TRBJ2-1	ASSSYTGGRRF
TRBV9	TRBJ2-3	ASSVGAGGSMDTQY
TRBV9	TRBJ1-1	ASSVAMNTEAF
TRBV28	TRBJ2-7	ATVGQTGVGEQY
TRBV15	TRBJ1-2	ATSRDPTGGYGYT
TRBV5-1	TRBJ2-7	ASSSRATGSYEQY